Listed below are T cell receptor beta chains from one sample, sequenced in a study of T cells expressing NK-cell markers. TCRdb re-called the 5' RACE reads, yielding one record per CDR3 amino acid sequence without DNA. The sample table includes about 540,000 distinct CDR3 sequences. The sequenced sample was blood T cells: a sorted CD56 or NKG2C T cell subset, CD4+ or CD8+ T cells, or bulk PBMC T cells (not recorded which). Source of these receptors: a man between 18 and 35 years old in good health. Both conserved end residues are part of each CDR3. Fields, in order: V gene, J gene, CDR3 protein.

TRBV7-2,TRBJ2-7,CASTPRAGGSYEQYF
TRBV3-1,TRBJ2-5,CASSQAGGIQETQYF
TRBV20-1,TRBJ2-1,CSARDLSREGRGEQFF
TRBV27,TRBJ2-7,CASSYGQSLDEQYF
TRBV5-1,TRBJ2-7,CASSSSSGRANEQYF
TRBV4-1,TRBJ1-5,CASSQDLGRVNQPQHF
TRBV5-6,TRBJ1-5,CASSSGTEHQPQHF
TRBV7-7,TRBJ1-5,CASSPGVRQPQHF
TRBV5-1,TRBJ2-2,CASSPRAGVTGELFF
TRBV29-1,TRBJ2-1,CSIPSDRGGNEQFF
TRBV12-3/TRBV12-4,TRBJ2-2,CASITREYTGELFF
TRBV5-1,TRBJ2-5,CASTLTGLAAQETQYF
TRBV6-2/TRBV6-3,TRBJ2-5,CASADVRETQYF
TRBV28,TRBJ2-2,CASSFPRAGGDTGELFF
TRBV7-2,TRBJ1-5,CASSLAAQGDQPQHF
TRBV29-1,TRBJ2-1,CSDLTLNNEQFF
TRBV5-5,TRBJ1-4,CASSLGQFNEKLFF
TRBV25-1,TRBJ2-5,CASSESGDRRYQETQYF
TRBV3-1,TRBJ2-1,CASSQPNRLSSYNEQFF
TRBV7-3,TRBJ2-2,CASSLGTDTGELFF
TRBV6-1,TRBJ1-5,CASSEPSGVSNQPQHF
TRBV3-1,TRBJ1-1,CASSQRRGTSEAFF
TRBV4-3,TRBJ2-3,CASSQGTSSGDTQYF
TRBV7-6,TRBJ2-1,CASSGGGGRPHEQFF
TRBV7-3,TRBJ2-1,CASSLISESNEQFF
TRBV7-9,TRBJ2-1,CASSLDGLAGFGQFF
TRBV3-1,TRBJ2-3,CASSLTGQGVPDTQYF
TRBV12-3/TRBV12-4,TRBJ2-7,CASSLARGLAMDEQYF
TRBV19,TRBJ2-4,CASSIGGRGSLIAKNIQYF
TRBV7-9,TRBJ2-1,CASTHRDNNEQFF
TRBV28,TRBJ2-3,CASMGPGRSDTQYF
TRBV4-1,TRBJ2-1,CASSQGDLNEQFF
TRBV28,TRBJ1-2,CASSLQRGNYGYTF
TRBV28,TRBJ1-5,CASSTLGQGAYQPQHF
TRBV5-1,TRBJ2-1,CASSLIRDRDNEQFF
TRBV15,TRBJ2-5,CATSRDRRPEETQYF
TRBV27,TRBJ2-5,CASTRAGGKETQYF
TRBV20-1,TRBJ2-7,CSARAGTPSLEQYF
TRBV12-3/TRBV12-4,TRBJ1-5,CASRPDRGLNQPQHF
TRBV20-1,TRBJ1-2,CSAQQAATVYGYTF
TRBV11-1,TRBJ2-2,CASSPLAGGHLGELFF
TRBV11-2,TRBJ2-4,CASRSPGQRRGAKNIQYF
TRBV9,TRBJ2-7,CASSVRGGYEQYF
TRBV20-1,TRBJ1-5,CSAPGGGEHQPQHF
TRBV11-2,TRBJ1-6,CASSLTADSYNSPLHF
TRBV21-1,TRBJ2-5,CASSKALVAQETQYF
TRBV7-9,TRBJ2-7,CASRYAPSYEQYF
TRBV7-9,TRBJ1-1,CASSRTEKAFF
TRBV6-2/TRBV6-3,TRBJ2-2,CASSTAGTSGRASGTGELFF
TRBV6-1,TRBJ1-1,CASTRESWNTEAFF
TRBV20-1,TRBJ2-1,CSAREIPPTSGSYNEQFF